These 6 T cell receptor beta chains share one sample of origin, sequenced in a study of graft-versus-host responses after intestinal transplantation. The protocol was immunoSEQ multiplex PCR, while the TCRdb copy is restricted to in-frame clones and leaves out a portion. The sample contains about 97,000 clones, around 90% of which appear only once. The material sequenced was PBMCs, taken about 450 days after intestinal transplant. These receptors originate from a human patient who received an intestinal transplant, so some T cells may come from the graft donor.

The chain employs TRBV19 and TRBJ1-1, with 10 bases matching TRBD1. V trimming: 6 bases; J trimming: 3 bases; junction bases outside the gene matches: 1. Germline CDR1 and CDR2: LNHDA and SQIVND (reference sequence). This CDR3 region has 13 residues. CDR3 in DNA: TGTGCCAGTAGAGGGACAGGGGACACTGAAGCTTTCTTT. Protein sequence: CASRGTGDTEAFF. The whole variable domain, remainder taken from reference TRBV19 and TRBJ1-1, is DGGITQSPKYLFRKEGQNVTLSCEQNLNHDAMYWYRQDPGQGLRLIYYSQIVNDFQKGDIAEGYSVSREKKESFPLTVTSAQKNPTAFYLCASRGTGDTEAFFGQGTRLTVV.

CDR3 amino acids: CASSIGRGSNQPQHF. CDR3 bases: TGTGCCAGTAGTATAGGCAGGGGGAGCAATCAGCCCCAGCATTTT. The gene calls are TRBV19 and TRBJ1-5, with TRBD1 matching over 7 bases. The CDR3 loop spans 15 amino acids. With V trimmed by 1 base and J by 1 base, 1 base remained unmatched. Germline V gene lookup returns CDR1 LNHDA and CDR2 SQIVND (reference sequence).

The chain has TRBV9 and TRBJ2-1; perhaps TRBD2 as D (5 bases). V lost 0 bases and J lost 0, with 10 bases in between. The germline CDR1 and CDR2 sequences are SGDLS and YYNGEE. The CDR3 runs 16 residues. The CDR3 nucleotides are TGTGCCAGCAGCGTAGACGGGGTTAGCTCCTACAATGAGCAGTTCTTC. Protein product: CASSVDGVSSYNEQFF.

The J gene is TRBJ1-6, the V gene TRBV2; the D gene is possibly TRBD1 (6 bases). CDR1 and CDR2 from the germline V gene are SNHLY and FYNNEI. V lost 5 bases and J lost 7, with 15 bases in between. This CDR3 spans 15 amino acids. CDR3 loop: CASSPGAPKNSPLHF. Written as DNA, the CDR3 is TGTGCCAGCAGTCCGGGGGCGCCTAAAAATTCACCCCTCCACTTT.

V and J are TRBV7-8 and TRBJ1-2; 10 nucleotides line up with TRBD1. V was clipped by 0 bases and J by 8 bases; unmatched bases: 3. The CDR3 has 14 residues. The germline CDR1 and CDR2 sequences are SGHVS and FQNEAQ. CDR3 loop: CASSLAMTGGGYTF. In nucleotides, the CDR3 is TGTGCCAGCAGCTTAGCTATGACAGGGGGCGGCTACACCTTC.

V and J are TRBV5-1 and TRBJ1-1; tentative D call: TRBD1 (6 bases). Germline V CDR1 and CDR2: SGHRS, YFSETQ. With 4 bases removed from V and 3 bases from J, the gap between germline ends came to 16 bases. The CDR3 runs to 15 residues. CDR3 residues: CASSEGGIEDTEAFF. The CDR3 DNA reads TGCGCCAGCAGCGAAGGGGGAATTGAGGACACTGAAGCTTTCTTT.